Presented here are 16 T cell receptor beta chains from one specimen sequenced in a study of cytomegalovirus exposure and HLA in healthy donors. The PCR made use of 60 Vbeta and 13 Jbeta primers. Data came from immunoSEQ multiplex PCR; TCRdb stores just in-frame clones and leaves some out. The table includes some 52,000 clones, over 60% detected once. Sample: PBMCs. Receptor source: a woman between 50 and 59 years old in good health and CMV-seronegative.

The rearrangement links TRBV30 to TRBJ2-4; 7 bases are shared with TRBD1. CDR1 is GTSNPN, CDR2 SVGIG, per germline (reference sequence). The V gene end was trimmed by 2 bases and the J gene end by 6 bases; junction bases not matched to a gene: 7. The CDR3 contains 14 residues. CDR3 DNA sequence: TGTGCCTGGAGTAAACCGGGACAGAGAAACATTCAGTACTTC. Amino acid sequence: CAWSKPGQRNIQYF.

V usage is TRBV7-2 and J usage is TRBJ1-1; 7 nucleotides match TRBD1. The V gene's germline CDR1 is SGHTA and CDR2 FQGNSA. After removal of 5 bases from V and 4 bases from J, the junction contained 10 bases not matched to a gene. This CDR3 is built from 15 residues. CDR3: CASSLGGAGTTEAFF. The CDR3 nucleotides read TGTGCCAGCAGCCTAGGGGGCGCGGGGACCACTGAAGCTTTCTTT.

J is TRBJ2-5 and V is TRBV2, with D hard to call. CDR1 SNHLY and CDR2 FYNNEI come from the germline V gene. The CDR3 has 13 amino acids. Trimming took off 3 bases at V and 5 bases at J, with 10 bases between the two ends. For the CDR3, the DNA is TGTGCCAGCAGTGACCCGACCGGGGAGACCCAGTACTTC. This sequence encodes CASSDPTGETQYF.

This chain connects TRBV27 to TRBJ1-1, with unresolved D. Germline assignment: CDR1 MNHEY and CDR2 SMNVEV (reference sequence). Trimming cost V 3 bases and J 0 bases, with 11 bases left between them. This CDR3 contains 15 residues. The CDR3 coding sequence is TGTGCCAGCAGTTTGTCGGGGAGAATGAACACTGAAGCTTTCTTT. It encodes CASSLSGRMNTEAFF.

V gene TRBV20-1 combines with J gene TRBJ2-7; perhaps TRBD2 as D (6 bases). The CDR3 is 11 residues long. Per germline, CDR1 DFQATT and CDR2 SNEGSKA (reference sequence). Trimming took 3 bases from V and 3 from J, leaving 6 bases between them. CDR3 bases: TGCAGTGCTAGGGACTACTACGAGCAGTACTTC. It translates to CSARDYYEQYF.

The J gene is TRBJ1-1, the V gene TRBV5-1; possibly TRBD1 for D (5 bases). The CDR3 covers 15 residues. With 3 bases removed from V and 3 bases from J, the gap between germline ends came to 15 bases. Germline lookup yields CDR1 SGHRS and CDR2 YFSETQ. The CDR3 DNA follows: TGCGCCAGCAGCTCAGGACATGGGGAATACACTGAAGCTTTCTTT. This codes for CASSSGHGEYTEAFF.

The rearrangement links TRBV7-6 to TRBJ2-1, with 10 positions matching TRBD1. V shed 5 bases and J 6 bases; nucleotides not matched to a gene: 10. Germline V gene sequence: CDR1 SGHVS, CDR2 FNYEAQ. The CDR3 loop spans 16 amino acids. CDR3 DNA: TGTGCCAGCAGCAAGCAGCCCGGGACAGGGGCCAATGAGCAGTTCTTC. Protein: CASSKQPGTGANEQFF.

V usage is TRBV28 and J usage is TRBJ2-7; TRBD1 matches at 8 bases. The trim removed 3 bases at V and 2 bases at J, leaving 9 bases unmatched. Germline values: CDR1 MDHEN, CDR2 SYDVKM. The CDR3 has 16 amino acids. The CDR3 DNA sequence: TGTGCCAGCAGTTTGTCCTCCGGGACAGGCCCCTACGAGCAGTACTTC. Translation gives CASSLSSGTGPYEQYF.

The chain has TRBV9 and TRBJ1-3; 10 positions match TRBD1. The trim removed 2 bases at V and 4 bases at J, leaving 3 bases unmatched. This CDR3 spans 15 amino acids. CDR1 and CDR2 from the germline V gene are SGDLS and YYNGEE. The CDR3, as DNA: TGTGCCAGCAGCGTGGGGACAGGGGCGGGAAACACCATATATTTT. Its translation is CASSVGTGAGNTIYF.

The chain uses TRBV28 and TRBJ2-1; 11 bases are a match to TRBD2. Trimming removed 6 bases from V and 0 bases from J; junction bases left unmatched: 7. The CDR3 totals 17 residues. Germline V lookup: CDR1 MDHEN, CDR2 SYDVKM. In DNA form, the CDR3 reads TGTGCCAGCAGCACCAGCGGGACTAGCGGCTCCTACAATGAGCAGTTCTTC. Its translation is CASSTSGTSGSYNEQFF.

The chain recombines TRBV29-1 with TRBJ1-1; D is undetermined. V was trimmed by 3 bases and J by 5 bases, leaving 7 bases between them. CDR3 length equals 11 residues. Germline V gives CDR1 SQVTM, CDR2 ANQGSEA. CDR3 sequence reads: CSVEPGTEAFF. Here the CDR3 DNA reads TGCAGCGTTGAGCCGGGAACTGAAGCTTTCTTT. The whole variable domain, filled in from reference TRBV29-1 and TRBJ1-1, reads SAVISQKPSRDICQRGTSLTIQCQVDSQVTMMFWYRQQPGQSLTLIATANQGSEATYESGFVIDKFPISRPNLTFSTLTVSNMSPEDSSIYLCSVEPGTEAFFGQGTRLTVV.

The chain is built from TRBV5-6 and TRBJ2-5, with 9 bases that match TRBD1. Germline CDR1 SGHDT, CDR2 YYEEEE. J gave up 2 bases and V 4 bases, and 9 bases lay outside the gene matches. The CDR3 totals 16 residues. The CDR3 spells CASSSATGGPQETQYF. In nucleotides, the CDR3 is TGTGCCAGCAGCAGCGCTACAGGGGGCCCTCAAGAGACCCAGTACTTC. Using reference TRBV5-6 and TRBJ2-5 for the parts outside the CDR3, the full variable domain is DAGVTQSPTHLIKTRGQQVTLRCSPKSGHDTVSWYQQALGQGPQFIFQYYEEEERQRGNFPDRFSGHQFPNYSSELNVNALLLGDSALYLCASSSATGGPQETQYFGPGTRLLVL.

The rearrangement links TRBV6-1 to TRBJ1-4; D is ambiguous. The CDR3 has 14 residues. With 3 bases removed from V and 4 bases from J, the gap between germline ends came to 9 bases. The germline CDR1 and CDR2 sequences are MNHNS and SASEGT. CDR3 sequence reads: CASSDSGLNEKLFF. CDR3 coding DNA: TGTGCCAGCAGTGACTCAGGCCTTAATGAAAAACTGTTTTTT.

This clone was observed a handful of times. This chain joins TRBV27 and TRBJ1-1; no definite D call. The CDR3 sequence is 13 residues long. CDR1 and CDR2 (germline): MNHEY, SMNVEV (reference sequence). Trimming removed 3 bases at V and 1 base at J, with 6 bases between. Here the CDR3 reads CASSLRENTEAFF. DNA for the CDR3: TGTGCCAGCAGTTTGAGGGAGAACACTGAAGCTTTCTTT.

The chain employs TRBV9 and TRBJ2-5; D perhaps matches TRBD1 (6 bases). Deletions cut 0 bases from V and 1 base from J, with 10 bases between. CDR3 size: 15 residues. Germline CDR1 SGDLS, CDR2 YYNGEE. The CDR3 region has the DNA TGTGCCAGCAGCGTAGATGGACAGTTCCAAGAGACCCAGTACTTC. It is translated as CASSVDGQFQETQYF.

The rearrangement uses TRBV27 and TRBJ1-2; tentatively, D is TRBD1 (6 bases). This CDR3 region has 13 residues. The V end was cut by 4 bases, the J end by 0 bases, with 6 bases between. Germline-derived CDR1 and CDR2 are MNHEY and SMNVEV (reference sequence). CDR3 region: CASSWTANYGYTF. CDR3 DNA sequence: TGTGCCAGCAGTTGGACAGCTAACTATGGCTACACCTTC.